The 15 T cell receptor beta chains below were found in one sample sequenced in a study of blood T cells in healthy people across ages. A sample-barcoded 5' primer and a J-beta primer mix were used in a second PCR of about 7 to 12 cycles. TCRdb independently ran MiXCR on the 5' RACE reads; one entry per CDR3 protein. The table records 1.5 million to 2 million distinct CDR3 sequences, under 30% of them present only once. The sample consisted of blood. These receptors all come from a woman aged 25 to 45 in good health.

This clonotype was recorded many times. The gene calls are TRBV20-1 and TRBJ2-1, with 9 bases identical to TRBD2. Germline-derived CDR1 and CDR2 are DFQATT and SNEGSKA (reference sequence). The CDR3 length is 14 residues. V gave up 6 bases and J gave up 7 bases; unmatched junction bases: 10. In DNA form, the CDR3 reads TGCAGTGCCCCCGGACTAGCGTTGAATAATGAGCAGTTCTTC. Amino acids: CSAPGLALNNEQFF.

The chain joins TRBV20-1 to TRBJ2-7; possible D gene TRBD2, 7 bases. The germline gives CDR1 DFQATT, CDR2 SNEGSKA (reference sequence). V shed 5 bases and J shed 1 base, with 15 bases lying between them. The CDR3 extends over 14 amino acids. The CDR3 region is CSAGGGGLSYEQYF. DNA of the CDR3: TGCAGTGCTGGGGGCGGGGGATTGTCCTACGAGCAGTACTTC.

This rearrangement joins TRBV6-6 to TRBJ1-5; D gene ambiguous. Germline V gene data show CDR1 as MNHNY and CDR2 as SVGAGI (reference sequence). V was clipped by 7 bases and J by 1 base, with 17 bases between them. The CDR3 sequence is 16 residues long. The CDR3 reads CASTSRAGMSNQPQHF. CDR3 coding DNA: TGTGCCAGCACTTCAAGGGCGGGGATGAGCAATCAGCCCCAGCATTTT.

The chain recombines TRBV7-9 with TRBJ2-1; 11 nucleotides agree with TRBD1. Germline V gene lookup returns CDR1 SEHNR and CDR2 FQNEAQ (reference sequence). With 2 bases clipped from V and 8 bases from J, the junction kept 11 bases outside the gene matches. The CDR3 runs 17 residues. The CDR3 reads CASSLSSGTGGWDEQFF. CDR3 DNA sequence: TGTGCCAGCAGCTTAAGCTCCGGGACAGGGGGTTGGGATGAGCAGTTCTTC. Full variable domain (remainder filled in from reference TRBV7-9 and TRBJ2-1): DTGVSQNPRHKITKRGQNVTFRCDPISEHNRLYWYRQTLGQGPEFLTYFQNEAQLEKSRLLSDRFSAERPKGSFSTLEIQRTEQGDSAMYLCASSLSSGTGGWDEQFFGPGTRLTVL.

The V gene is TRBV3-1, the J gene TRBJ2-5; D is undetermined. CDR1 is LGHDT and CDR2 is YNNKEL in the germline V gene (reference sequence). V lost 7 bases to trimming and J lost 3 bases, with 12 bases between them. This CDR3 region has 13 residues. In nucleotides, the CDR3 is TGTGCCAGCACCATGGGCTTTAAAGAGACCCAGTACTTC. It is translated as CASTMGFKETQYF.

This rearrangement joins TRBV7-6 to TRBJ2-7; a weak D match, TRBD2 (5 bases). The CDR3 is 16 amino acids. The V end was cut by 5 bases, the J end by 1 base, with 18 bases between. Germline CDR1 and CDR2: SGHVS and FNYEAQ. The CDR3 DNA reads TGTGCCAGCAGCCCTGGATGGCGGACTGGATCCTACGAGCAGTACTTC. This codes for CASSPGWRTGSYEQYF.

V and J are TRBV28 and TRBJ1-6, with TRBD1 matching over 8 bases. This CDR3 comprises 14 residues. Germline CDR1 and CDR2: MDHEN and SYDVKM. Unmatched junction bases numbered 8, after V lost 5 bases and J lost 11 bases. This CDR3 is CASSLQGDGAPLHF. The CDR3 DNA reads TGTGCCAGCAGTCTACAGGGGGATGGCGCACCCCTCCACTTT.

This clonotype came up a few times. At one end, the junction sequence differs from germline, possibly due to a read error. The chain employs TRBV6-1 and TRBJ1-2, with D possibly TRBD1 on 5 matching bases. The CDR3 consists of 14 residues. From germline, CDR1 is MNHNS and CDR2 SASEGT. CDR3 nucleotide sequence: TGTGCCGGCAGTGAAGGTGGGGGTAACTATGGCTACACCTTC. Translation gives CAGSEGGGNYGYTF.

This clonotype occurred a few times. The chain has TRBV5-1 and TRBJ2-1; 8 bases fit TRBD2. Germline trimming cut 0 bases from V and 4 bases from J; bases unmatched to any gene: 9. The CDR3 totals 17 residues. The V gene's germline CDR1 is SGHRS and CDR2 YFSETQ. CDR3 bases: TGCGCCAGCAGCTTGGTGACGGGAGGGCCGGGATACAATGAGCAGTTCTTC. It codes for CASSLVTGGPGYNEQFF.

The CDR3 sequence is CASSLVYETGVGQPQHF. CDR3 nucleotide sequence: TGCGCCAGCAGCTTGGTATATGAGACAGGGGTTGGTCAGCCCCAGCATTTT. The chain joins TRBV5-1 to TRBJ1-5, with TRBD1 matching 8 bases. Per germline, CDR1 SGHRS and CDR2 YFSETQ. V dropped 0 bases and J dropped 6; count of bases not matched to a gene: 11. This CDR3 is 17 amino acids long.

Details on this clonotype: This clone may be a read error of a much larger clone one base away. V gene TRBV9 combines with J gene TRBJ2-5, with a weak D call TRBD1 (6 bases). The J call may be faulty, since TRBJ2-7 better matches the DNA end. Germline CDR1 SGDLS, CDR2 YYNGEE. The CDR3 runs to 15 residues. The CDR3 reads CVSSDSTGFENEQYF. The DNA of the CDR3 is TGTGTCAGCAGCGACTCGACAGGTTTTGAGAACGAGCAGTACTTC.

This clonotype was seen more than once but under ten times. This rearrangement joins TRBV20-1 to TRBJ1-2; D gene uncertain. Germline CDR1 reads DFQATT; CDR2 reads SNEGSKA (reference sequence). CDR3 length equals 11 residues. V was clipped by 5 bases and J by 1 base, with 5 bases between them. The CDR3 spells CSAYLNYGYTF. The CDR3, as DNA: TGCAGTGCTTATCTTAACTATGGCTACACCTTC.

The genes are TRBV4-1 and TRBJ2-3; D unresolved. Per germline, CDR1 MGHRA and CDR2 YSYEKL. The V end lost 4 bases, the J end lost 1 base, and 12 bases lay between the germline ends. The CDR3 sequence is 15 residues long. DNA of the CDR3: TGCGCCAGCAGCCCTGGAGAATCGGGCACAGATACGCAGTATTTT. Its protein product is CASSPGESGTDTQYF.

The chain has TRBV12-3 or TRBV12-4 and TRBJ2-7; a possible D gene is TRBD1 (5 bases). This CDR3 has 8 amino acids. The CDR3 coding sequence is TGTGAGGGGTGCGAGCAGTACTTC. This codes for CEGCEQYF.

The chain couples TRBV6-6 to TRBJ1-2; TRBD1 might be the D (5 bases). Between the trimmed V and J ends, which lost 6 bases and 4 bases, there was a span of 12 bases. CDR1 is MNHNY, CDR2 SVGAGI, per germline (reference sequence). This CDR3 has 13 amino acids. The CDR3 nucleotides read TGTGCCAGCAGAGCACAGGAGTTCTATGGCTACACCTTC. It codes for CASRAQEFYGYTF.